This record concerns one T cell receptor (beta chain) sequence. Antigen specificity is unknown. Using immunoSEQ multiplex PCR, the repertoire was profiled, and TCRdb retains in-frame clones only, with some absent. The sample contains roughly 73,000 clones, roughly 87% of which appear only once. Chemo-refractory metastatic non-small-cell lung cancer patients were treated with focal radiation plus CTLA-4 blockade with ipilimumab. Trimming removed 3 bases from V and 4 bases from J, with 9 bases in between. CDR1 is MGHDK, CDR2 SYGVNS, per germline. CDR3 length: 13 residues. These data belong to a study of radiotherapy plus CTLA-4 blockade in lung cancer. The study, taken as a whole, reports: An expansion of tumor-derived TCR clones occurred in blood after radiotherapy plus ipilimumab. Early blood T cell clone dynamics, with interferon-beta, were reported to best predict response.

The sequencing here drew on peripheral blood, taken from a patient treated with radiotherapy plus ipilimumab. The TCR sequence derives from a human donor with non-small cell lung cancer that progressed on radiotherapy plus ipilimumab. V is TRBV25-1 and J is TRBJ1-1; a weak D match, TRBD1 (5 bases). The CDR3 here is CASSDRGSTEAFF. The CDR3 coding sequence is TGTGCCAGCAGTGATAGGGGATCCACTGAAGCTTTCTTT.